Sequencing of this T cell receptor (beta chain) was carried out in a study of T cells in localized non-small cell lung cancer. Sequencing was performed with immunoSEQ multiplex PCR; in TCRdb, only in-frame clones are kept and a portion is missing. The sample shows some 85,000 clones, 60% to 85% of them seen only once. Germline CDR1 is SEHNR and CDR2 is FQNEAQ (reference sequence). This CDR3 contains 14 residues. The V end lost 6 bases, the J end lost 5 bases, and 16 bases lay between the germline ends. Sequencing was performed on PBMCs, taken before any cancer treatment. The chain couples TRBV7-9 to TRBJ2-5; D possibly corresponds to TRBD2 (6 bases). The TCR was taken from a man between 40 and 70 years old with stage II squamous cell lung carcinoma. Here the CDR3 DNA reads TGTGCCAGCAGACCGGCGGAGGGCCGGGAGACCCAGTACTTC. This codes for CASRPAEGRETQYF. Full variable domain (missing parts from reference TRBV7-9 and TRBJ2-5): DTGVSQNPRHKITKRGQNVTFRCDPISEHNRLYWYRQTLGQGPEFLTYFQNEAQLEKSRLLSDRFSAERPKGSFSTLEIQRTEQGDSAMYLCASRPAEGRETQYFGPGTRLLVL.